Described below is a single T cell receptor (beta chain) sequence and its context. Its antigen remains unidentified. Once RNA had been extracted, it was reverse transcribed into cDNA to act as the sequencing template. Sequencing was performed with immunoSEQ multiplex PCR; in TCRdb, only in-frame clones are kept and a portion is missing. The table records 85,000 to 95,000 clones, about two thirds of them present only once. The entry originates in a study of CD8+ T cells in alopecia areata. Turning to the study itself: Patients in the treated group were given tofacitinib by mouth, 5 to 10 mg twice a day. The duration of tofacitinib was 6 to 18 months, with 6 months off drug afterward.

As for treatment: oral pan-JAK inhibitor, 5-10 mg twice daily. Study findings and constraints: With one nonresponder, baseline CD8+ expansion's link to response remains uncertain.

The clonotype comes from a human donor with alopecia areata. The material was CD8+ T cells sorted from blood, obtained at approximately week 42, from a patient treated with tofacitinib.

The CDR3 here is CASSLGAGGPSDEQFF. The CDR3 DNA follows: TGTGCCAGCAGCCTAGGGGCGGGGGGGCCTTCGGATGAGCAGTTCTTC. The chain joins TRBV6-4 to TRBJ2-1; 9 nucleotides agree with TRBD2. With V trimmed by 6 bases and J by 8 bases, 14 bases remained unmatched. The CDR3 contains 16 residues. The germline V gene has CDR1 MRHNA and CDR2 SNTAGT.